Below, 18 T cell receptor beta chains from the same sample are listed, as sequenced in a study of blood T cell repertoires in COVID-19. Here immunoSEQ multiplex PCR was the method, and the copy in TCRdb shows in-frame clones only, minus some. Of some 250,000 clones in the sample, 75% to 90% are singletons; the top ten hold just over 7%. Sequencing was done on a sample of peripheral blood. The source is a man between 60 and 75 years old who had recovered from COVID-19.

The chain employs TRBV4-1 and TRBJ2-1; 10 nucleotides match TRBD2. J was trimmed by 0 bases and V by 2 bases; bases with no gene match: 4. Germline CDR1 is MGHRA and CDR2 is YSYEKL. The CDR3 has 17 residues. In nucleotides, the CDR3 is TGCGCCAGCAGCCAAACCCCTAGCGGGAGCTCCTACAATGAGCAGTTCTTC. Protein product: CASSQTPSGSSYNEQFF.

This chain uses TRBV5-1 with TRBJ1-3, with D possibly being TRBD1 (6 bases). Germline V gives CDR1 SGHRS, CDR2 YFSETQ. The CDR3 is 16 residues long. The ends were cut back, 4 bases at V and 3 bases at J, with 17 bases in the middle. DNA for the CDR3: TGCGCCAGCAGCCCACGTTCGGACAGCTTTGGAAACACCATATATTTT. Translating it yields CASSPRSDSFGNTIYF.

This chain links TRBV3-1 (or the pseudogene TRBV3-2) with TRBJ2-3, with 7 positions matching TRBD2. With 3 bases clipped from V and 3 bases from J, the junction kept 6 bases outside the gene matches. This CDR3 contains 15 residues. The V gene's germline CDR1 is LGHDT and CDR2 YNNKEL (reference sequence). The CDR3 sequence: CASSHGGKGTDTQYF. The CDR3 DNA reads as TGTGCCAGCAGCCACGGGGGGAAGGGGACAGATACGCAGTATTTT.

The gene calls are TRBV9 and TRBJ2-1; D may be TRBD2 (5 bases). The CDR3 runs 13 residues. Germline CDR1 reads SGDLS; CDR2 reads YYNGEE. Between the trimmed V and J ends, which lost 3 bases and 8 bases, there was a span of 12 bases. The CDR3 loop is CASSAWTLDEQFF. In DNA, the CDR3 is TGTGCCAGCAGCGCCTGGACTTTGGATGAGCAGTTCTTC. Full variable domain (rest looked up from reference TRBV9 and TRBJ2-1): DSGVTQTPKHLITATGQRVTLRCSPRSGDLSVYWYQQSLDQGLQFLIQYYNGEERAKGNILERFSAQQFPDLHSELNLSSLELGDSALYFCASSAWTLDEQFFGPGTRLTVL.

J is TRBJ1-6 and V is TRBV5-1; 9 nucleotides agree with TRBD1. Germline V gene data show CDR1 as SGHRS and CDR2 as YFSETQ. Germline trimming cut 4 bases from V and 4 bases from J; bases unmatched to any gene: 3. The CDR3 runs to 15 residues. The CDR3 coding sequence is TGCGCCAGCAGCAAGGGACAGGGATATAATTCACCCCTCCACTTT. This translates into CASSKGQGYNSPLHF.

This clone was counted only a few times. This chain joins TRBV5-1 and TRBJ2-7; TRBD1 matches at 11 bases. This CDR3 is 15 amino acids long. V lost 1 base and J lost 4; bases outside the gene matches: 4. The germline V gene encodes CDR1 SGHRS and CDR2 YFSETQ. The DNA for the CDR3 is TGCGCCAGCAGCTTGCATGGGACAGGGGGTTACGAGCAGTACTTC. As protein: CASSLHGTGGYEQYF. The complete variable domain, with remaining parts taken from reference TRBV5-1 and TRBJ2-7, reads KAGVTQTPRYLIKTRGQQVTLSCSPISGHRSVSWYQQTPGQGLQFLFEYFSETQRNKGNFPGRFSGRQFSNSRSEMNVSTLELGDSALYLCASSLHGTGGYEQYFGPGTRLTVT.

The chain links TRBV6-5 to TRBJ2-7; D uncertain. This CDR3 is built from 16 residues. Germline lookup yields CDR1 MNHEY and CDR2 SVGAGI. V lost 0 bases and J 5 bases, leaving 17 bases between the germline ends. CDR3 DNA: TGTGCCAGCAGTTACTCGTTGAACAGTCCTCTTAACGAGCAGTACTTC. Protein sequence: CASSYSLNSPLNEQYF.

CDR3 nucleotide sequence: TGTGCCAGCAGTGAATGGGGCACCTACGAGCAGTACGTC. It is translated as CASSEWGTYEQYV. This chain joins TRBV6-1 and TRBJ2-7; perhaps TRBD1 as D (5 bases). Between the trimmed V and J ends, which lost 2 bases and 2 bases, there was a span of 7 bases. This CDR3 has 13 residues. Germline CDR1 MNHNS, CDR2 SASEGT.

In this sample, this clone turned up a few times. This chain connects TRBV7-8 to TRBJ2-7; D perhaps matches TRBD1 (5 bases). This CDR3 is built from 13 residues. Germline V CDR1 and CDR2: SGHVS, FQNEAQ. Trimming took off 8 bases at V and 5 bases at J, with 16 bases between the two ends. The CDR3 DNA reads as TGTGCCAGCGGGTTATGGACAATCCACGAGCAGTACTTC. This codes for CASGLWTIHEQYF.

J is TRBJ1-6 and V is TRBV12-5; D perhaps matches TRBD1 (5 bases). The CDR3 has 16 amino acids. Germline assignment: CDR1 LGHNT and CDR2 FRNRAP. Trimming stripped 0 bases from V and 10 bases from J, with 16 bases between. For the CDR3, the DNA is TGTGCTAGTGGTTTGGTATCAGGCAGGGATGGATCACCCCTCCACTTT. Translated: CASGLVSGRDGSPLHF. Filled out from reference TRBV12-5 and TRBJ1-6, the complete variable domain reads DARVTQTPRHKVTEMGQEVTMRCQPILGHNTVFWYRQTMMQGLELLAYFRNRAPLDDSGMPKDRFSAEMPDATLATLKIQPSEPRDSAVYFCASGLVSGRDGSPLHFGNGTRLTVT.

This clone was observed a handful of times. The J gene is TRBJ1-5, the V gene TRBV10-2; D is ambiguous. CDR1 is WSHSY and CDR2 is SAAADI in the germline V gene. V shed 8 bases and J shed 1 base, with 9 bases lying between them. The CDR3 is 13 residues long. The CDR3 spells CASSRESNQPQHF. For the CDR3, the DNA is TGCGCCAGCTCGCGGGAGAGCAATCAGCCCCAGCATTTT.

The genes are TRBV6-6 and TRBJ1-4; D may be TRBD1 (5 bases). From germline, CDR1 is MNHNY and CDR2 SVGAGI (reference sequence). V was pared by 8 bases and J by 6 bases, with 13 bases between. This CDR3 is 13 amino acids long. This chain's CDR3 is CASVNSRDEKLFF. DNA for the CDR3: TGTGCCAGCGTCAACAGCAGGGATGAAAAACTGTTTTTT.

This clone was observed a single time. The chain links TRBV21-1 to TRBJ2-7; the listed D gene, TRBD1, was not tested against the DNA. TRBV21-1 is a pseudogene locus. CDR3 length: 17 amino acids. The CDR3 DNA reads TGTGCCAGCAGCACGCTACTCATGGACAGGGGTTCCTACGAGCAGTACGTC. This sequence encodes CASSTLLMDRGSYEQYV.

The V and J genes are TRBV15 and TRBJ2-3; 10 bases map to TRBD1. V trimming: 2 bases; J trimming: 4 bases; junction bases outside the gene matches: 3. Germline loops: CDR1 LNHNV, CDR2 YYDKDF (reference sequence). The CDR3 length is 15 residues. CDR3 sequence (DNA): TGTGCCACCAGCAGATCCGGACAGGGGGCAGATACGCAGTATTTT. Translation: CATSRSGQGADTQYF.

This chain connects TRBV5-1 to TRBJ2-1, with 8 bases identical to TRBD1. The CDR3 is 16 amino acids. With 4 bases clipped from V and 2 bases from J, the junction kept 8 bases outside the gene matches. Germline CDR1 is SGHRS and CDR2 is YFSETQ. The CDR3 region has the DNA TGCGCCAGCAGCAAAGGGACAGGTACAACCTACAATGAGCAGTTCTTC. Residues: CASSKGTGTTYNEQFF.

This sequence joins TRBV28 and TRBJ1-1, with D uncertain. CDR1 and CDR2 from the germline V gene are MDHEN and SYDVKM. V dropped 7 bases and J dropped 1 base, with 7 bases sitting between them. This CDR3 has 12 amino acids. CDR3 loop: CASKAGNTEAFF. The CDR3 region has the DNA TGTGCCAGCAAGGCGGGGAACACTGAAGCTTTCTTT.

The chain uses TRBV6-5 and TRBJ1-1, with TRBD1 matching over 10 bases. The CDR3 is 15 residues long. V shed 5 bases and J 4 bases; nucleotides not matched to a gene: 7. Germline V gives CDR1 MNHEY, CDR2 SVGAGI. The CDR3 here is CASSPGTGAGTEAFF. In nucleotides, the CDR3 is TGTGCCAGCAGTCCCGGGACAGGGGCGGGCACTGAAGCTTTCTTT.

V usage is TRBV5-1 and J usage is TRBJ2-5, with D possibly matching TRBD1 (6 bases). With 0 bases removed from V and 5 bases from J, the gap between germline ends came to 11 bases. CDR1 is SGHRS, CDR2 YFSETQ, per germline. This CDR3 has 14 amino acids. The DNA of the CDR3 is TGCGCCAGCAGCTTGGTTCAGGGGCGGGAGACCCAGTACTTC. Encoded protein: CASSLVQGRETQYF.